The 7 T cell receptor beta chains given below trace back to one sample, sequenced in a study of shared clonotypes between healthy human individuals. Clones were read by immunoSEQ multiplex PCR, and TCRdb kept only the in-frame ones, dropping some. The repertoire holds roughly 1 million clones, with around 78% as singletons. Sequencing input: memory CD4+ T cells from PBMCs. The subset: CD45RA-negative fraction. These receptors were taken from a young man in good health. Some clones in this sample may be carry-over from other donors' samples.

The chain has TRBV19 and TRBJ1-1; D is possibly TRBD1 (5 bases). The germline V gene has CDR1 LNHDA and CDR2 SQIVND (reference sequence). CDR3 size: 13 residues. The V end lost 6 bases, the J end lost 1 base, and 9 bases lay between the germline ends. CDR3 bases: TGTGCCAGTAGCGACAGTGCGAACACTGAAGCTTTCTTT. It specifies CASSDSANTEAFF.

About this clone: Within the sample, other DNA sequences also encode this same CDR3. The CDR3 region is CASSPSTGGTEAFF. The CDR3 nucleotides are TGTGCCAGCTCACCGTCGACGGGGGGCACTGAAGCTTTCTTT. The chain recombines TRBV18 with TRBJ1-1, with a tentative D call TRBD1 (5 bases). This CDR3 comprises 14 residues. The V gene's germline CDR1 is KGHSH and CDR2 LQKENI. V gave up 3 bases and J gave up 4 bases, with 12 bases separating them.

This chain links TRBV7-8 with TRBJ1-1, with 7 nucleotides matching TRBD1. This CDR3 contains 15 residues. Trimming cost V 5 bases and J 3 bases; bases outside gene matches: 9. CDR1 and CDR2 (germline): SGHVS, FQNEAQ. The CDR3 nucleotides read TGTGCCAGCAGCCCGTGGACAGGCTCGTACACTGAAGCTTTCTTT. Amino acids: CASSPWTGSYTEAFF.

The chain has TRBV2 and TRBJ2-5; TRBD2 might be the D (5 bases). Germline V lookup: CDR1 SNHLY, CDR2 FYNNEI. The CDR3 sequence is 13 residues long. The V gene lost 8 bases and the J gene lost 5 bases, with 15 bases spanning the gap. The CDR3 DNA reads as TGTGCCAGCTCCCTCGGGGAATCGGAGACCCAGTACTTC. Its translation is CASSLGESETQYF.

This clone came up once. The sample has other DNA sequences that encode this CDR3 too. The V call is TRBV18, the J call TRBJ1-5; D uncertain. V was pared by 3 bases and J by 4 bases, with 7 bases between. The CDR3 runs 13 residues. The V gene's germline CDR1 is KGHSH and CDR2 LQKENI. The chain's CDR3 is CASSPRGNQPQHF. The CDR3 DNA reads as TGTGCCAGCTCACCGAGAGGAAATCAGCCCCAGCATTTT.

A note on this clone: At one end the junction does not follow the germline gene, possibly because of a read error. The V gene is TRBV7-2, the J gene TRBJ2-7, with TRBD2 matching over 9 bases. The CDR3 runs 13 residues. Germline-derived CDR1 and CDR2 are SGHTA and FQGNSA. CDR3 amino acids: CASSLAGLYEQYF. In DNA form, the CDR3 reads TGTGCCAGCAGCCTAGCGGGACTCTACGAGCAGTACTTC.

The V call is TRBV5-6, the J call TRBJ1-2; TRBD1 is a possible D gene (6 bases). The CDR3 loop spans 16 amino acids. V was shortened by 5 bases and J by 3 bases, with 20 bases between the two germline ends. Per germline, CDR1 SGHDT and CDR2 YYEEEE. CDR3 amino acids: CASSSGGGTGDYGYTF. For the CDR3, the DNA is TGTGCCAGCAGTTCCGGAGGGGGGACCGGGGACTATGGCTACACCTTC.